Below, one T cell receptor beta chain is given with its context. Antigen unknown. Clones were read by immunoSEQ multiplex PCR, and TCRdb kept only the in-frame ones, dropping some. The sample holds approximately 70,000 clones, 75% to 85% seen once. The V gene's germline CDR1 is SGHRS and CDR2 YFSETQ. V shed 0 bases and J shed 3 bases, with 9 bases lying between them. This CDR3 has 14 residues. The data were taken from a study of cytotoxic CD8 clonotypes in ibrutinib-treated CLL. Study conclusions and caveats: Public clonotypes occurred uncommonly; on treatment, they contracted or remained stable. Baseline levels were approached again at progression, after clonality had risen at ibrutinib response. For progressing versus sustained-remission patients, sampling times were not the same.

Around 2 micrograms of genomic DNA (from cryopreserved PBMCs) were used for TCR beta libraries. The chain couples TRBV5-1 to TRBJ1-1, with a possible D match to TRBD1 (5 bases). This clonotype was obtained from a human donor with chronic lymphocytic leukemia. The sample in question was PBMCs, obtained at disease progression, from a patient treated with ibrutinib. CDR3 in amino acids: CASSLEQGYTEAFF. The CDR3 nucleotides read TGCGCCAGCAGCTTGGAGCAGGGCTACACTGAAGCTTTCTTT.